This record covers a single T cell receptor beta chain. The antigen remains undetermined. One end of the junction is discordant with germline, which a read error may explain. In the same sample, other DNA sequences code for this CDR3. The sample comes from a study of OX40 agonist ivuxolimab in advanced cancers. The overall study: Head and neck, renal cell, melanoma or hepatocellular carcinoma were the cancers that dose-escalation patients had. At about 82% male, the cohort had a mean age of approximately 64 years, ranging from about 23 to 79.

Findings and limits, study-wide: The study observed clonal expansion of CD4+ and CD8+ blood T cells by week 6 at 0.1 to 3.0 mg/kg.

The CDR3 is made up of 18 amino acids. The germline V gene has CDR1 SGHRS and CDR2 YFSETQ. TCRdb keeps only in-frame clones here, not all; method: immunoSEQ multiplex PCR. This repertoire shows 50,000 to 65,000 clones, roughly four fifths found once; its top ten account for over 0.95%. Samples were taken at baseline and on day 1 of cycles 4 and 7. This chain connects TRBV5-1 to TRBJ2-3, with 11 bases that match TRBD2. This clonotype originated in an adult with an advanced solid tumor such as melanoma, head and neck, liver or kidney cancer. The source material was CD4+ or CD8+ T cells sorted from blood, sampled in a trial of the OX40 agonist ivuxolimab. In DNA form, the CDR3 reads TGCGCCAGCAGCCACGGACTAGCGGGCCTGTCGATCACAGATACACAGTATTTT. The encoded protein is CASSHGLAGLSITDTQYF.